This T cell receptor beta chain comes out of a study of control samples from healthy donors and cancer patients. Sequencing used immunoSEQ multiplex PCR; TCRdb keeps in-frame clones, though not all of them. The sample holds 95,000 to 110,000 clones, approximately 90% seen once. Sequenced sample: PBMCs. This TCR was sampled from a man between 60 and 70 years old with lung cancer.

This chain's CDR3 is CASSLTGVGELFF. For the CDR3, the DNA is TGTGCCAGCAGCTTAACGGGAGTCGGGGAGCTGTTTTTT. The chain carries TRBV7-3 and TRBJ2-2, with D possibly TRBD2 on 5 matching bases. CDR1 SGHTA and CDR2 FQGTGA come from the germline V gene. V was trimmed by 0 bases and J by 7 bases, leaving 6 bases between them. CDR3 length equals 13 residues.